These 29 T cell receptor beta chains came from one sample sequenced in a study of Ad26.COV2.S vaccination and SARS-CoV-2 variants. Sequencing used immunoSEQ multiplex PCR; TCRdb keeps in-frame clones, though not all of them. The sample holds under 550,000 clones, 88% seen once. Treatment meaning: around 19 received Ad26.COV2.S at low or high dose, single or two shots; about five received placebo; per-sample allocation not given. The investigators took samples on day 63 after the first vaccine or placebo injection. Material: peripheral blood, obtained in a trial of Ad26.COV2.S vaccine versus placebo. The source is a person aged 18-60 years who received the Ad26.COV2.S COVID-19 vaccine or a placebo.

The chain is built from TRBV19 and TRBJ2-7; 7 bases are shared with TRBD1. Germline trimming cut 7 bases from V and 2 bases from J; bases unmatched to any gene: 23. The CDR3 loop spans 19 amino acids. CDR1 LNHDA and CDR2 SQIVND come from the germline V gene (reference sequence). CDR3 sequence (DNA): TGTGCCAGTACCTACGCCGTCCTGTCGTCGACAGGGCCAACCTACGAGCAGTACTTC. Translation gives CASTYAVLSSTGPTYEQYF.

The CDR3 sequence is CASMQRGLLNTGELFF. The CDR3 DNA sequence: TGTGCCAGCATGCAGCGGGGCCTCTTGAACACCGGGGAGCTGTTTTTT. The gene calls are TRBV2 and TRBJ2-2, with 7 bases identical to TRBD2. The CDR3 runs 16 residues. V lost 7 bases to trimming and J lost 1 base; unmatched junction nucleotides: 9. Germline CDR1 is SNHLY and CDR2 is FYNNEI.

This clone was seen a few times. V is TRBV5-1 and J is TRBJ1-2, with a possible D match to TRBD1 (6 bases). V shed 4 bases and J shed 2 bases, with 21 bases lying between them. This CDR3 has 17 residues. Germline assignment: CDR1 SGHRS and CDR2 YFSETQ. This chain's CDR3 is CASSPGGIGQGNYGYTF. CDR3 DNA sequence: TGCGCCAGCAGCCCGGGGGGTATCGGGCAGGGGAACTATGGCTACACCTTC.

This chain connects TRBV2 to TRBJ1-6; D unresolved. Germline-derived CDR1 and CDR2 are SNHLY and FYNNEI. There are 15 residues in the CDR3. V was trimmed by 6 bases and J by 0 bases, leaving 9 bases between them. The CDR3 bases are TGTGCCAGCAGGAGTGAAAGCTCCTATAATTCACCCCTCCACTTT. Amino acid sequence: CASRSESSYNSPLHF.

The chain carries TRBV28 and TRBJ1-1, with D uncertain. The CDR3 contains 13 residues. Germline CDR1 reads MDHEN; CDR2 reads SYDVKM. Trimming took 1 base from V and 2 from J, leaving 5 bases between them. The DNA for the CDR3 is TGTGCCAGCAGTTTATTCCATAACACTGAAGCTTTCTTT. Translating it yields CASSLFHNTEAFF.

This clone was counted once. V is TRBV7-3 and J is TRBJ2-7; D may correspond to TRBD1 or TRBD2 (6 bases each). CDR1 is SGHTA and CDR2 is FQGTGA in the germline V gene. This CDR3 has 16 residues. The V and J ends lost 0 bases and 1 base respectively, with 13 bases between them. CDR3 loop: CASSLTWGRGSYEQYF. For the CDR3, the DNA is TGTGCCAGCAGCTTAACGTGGGGGCGGGGATCCTACGAGCAGTACTTC.

V is TRBV18 and J is TRBJ1-5; D remains ambiguous. The CDR3 spans 13 residues. The germline V gene has CDR1 KGHSH and CDR2 LQKENI. Trimming removed 3 bases from V and 4 bases from J, with 7 bases in between. CDR3 sequence reads: CASSPSVNQPQHF. CDR3 sequence (DNA): TGTGCCAGCTCACCCTCAGTTAATCAGCCCCAGCATTTT.

The chain joins TRBV14 to TRBJ2-3, with D unresolved. The CDR3 runs to 13 residues. Germline V gene sequence: CDR1 SGHDN, CDR2 FVKESK. V was pared by 1 base and J by 8 bases, with 10 bases between. CDR3 region: CASSQVGGATQYF. CDR3 bases: TGTGCCAGCAGCCAAGTAGGTGGCGCTACGCAGTATTTT. The whole variable domain, remainder taken from reference TRBV14 and TRBJ2-3, is EAGVTQFPSHSVIEKGQTVTLRCDPISGHDNLYWYRRVMGKEIKFLLHFVKESKQDESGMPNNRFLAERTGGTYSTLKVQPAELEDSGVYFCASSQVGGATQYFGPGTRLTVL.

Notes on this clone: The junction shows a germline mismatch at one end, possibly a read error. This chain links TRBV11-2 with TRBJ2-2; tentative D call: TRBD1 (6 bases). Germline values: CDR1 SGHAT, CDR2 FQNNGV. CDR3 size: 16 residues. CDR3: CASSLEGGTLRGELFF. Here the CDR3 DNA reads TGTGCCAGCAGCCTAGAAGGTGGGACACTCCGAGGGGAGCTGTTTTTT.

The chain couples TRBV2 to TRBJ1-2; TRBD1 matches 8 bases. There are 17 residues in the CDR3. CDR1 is SNHLY and CDR2 is FYNNEI in the germline V gene. J lost 0 bases, V lost 5 bases, and 11 bases had no gene match. The CDR3 here is CASSLTLQGAANYGYTF. In DNA, the CDR3 is TGTGCCAGCAGTTTGACCCTTCAGGGGGCGGCTAACTATGGCTACACCTTC.

The gene calls are TRBV11-2 and TRBJ2-3; D is possibly TRBD2 (5 bases). Trimming removed 5 bases at V and 3 bases at J, with 12 bases between. Germline-derived CDR1 and CDR2 are SGHAT and FQNNGV. CDR3 length: 14 residues. The CDR3 spells CASSRGRRTDTQYF. As DNA, the CDR3 is TGTGCCAGCAGCCGAGGCCGGAGGACAGATACGCAGTATTTT. Full variable domain (remainder filled in from reference TRBV11-2 and TRBJ2-3): EAGVAQSPRYKIIEKRQSVAFWCNPISGHATLYWYQQILGQGPKLLIQFQNNGVVDDSQLPKDRFSAERLKGVDSTLKIQPAKLEDSAVYLCASSRGRRTDTQYFGPGTRLTVL.

J is TRBJ2-3 and V is TRBV7-2; tentative D call: TRBD2 (6 bases). The CDR3 loop spans 15 amino acids. V lost 0 bases and J 6 bases, leaving 13 bases between the germline ends. From germline, CDR1 is SGHTA and CDR2 FQGNSA. The CDR3 sequence: CASSLAGGLKDTQYF. Here the CDR3 DNA reads TGTGCCAGCAGCTTAGCGGGGGGTCTCAAGGATACGCAGTATTTT.

The chain joins TRBV4-3 to TRBJ2-3; unclear D gene. Trimming took 0 bases from V and 6 from J, leaving 13 bases between them. CDR1 LGHNA and CDR2 YSLEER come from the germline V gene. This CDR3 comprises 15 residues. The CDR3 bases are TGCGCCAGCAGCCAAGAAGGCAGGTTGGCGGATACGCAGTATTTT. This encodes CASSQEGRLADTQYF.

V and J are TRBV12-3 or TRBV12-4 and TRBJ1-2, with no clear D. This CDR3 is built from 13 residues. V lost 2 bases, J lost 5 bases, and 9 bases lay in between. The CDR3 protein is CASSLLATYGYTF. The CDR3 region has the DNA TGTGCCAGCAGTTTACTTGCAACTTATGGCTACACCTTC.

Turning to this clone: Other DNA sequences in the sample encode the same CDR3. The chain is built from TRBV11-2 and TRBJ2-2, with no clear D. The ends were cut back, 1 base at V and 5 bases at J, with 2 bases in the middle. CDR1 and CDR2 from the germline V gene are SGHAT and FQNNGV. CDR3 length: 12 amino acids. The CDR3 region is CASSLATGELFF. CDR3 nucleotides: TGTGCCAGCAGCTTAGCGACCGGGGAGCTGTTTTTT. Full variable domain (remainder filled in from reference TRBV11-2 and TRBJ2-2): EAGVAQSPRYKIIEKRQSVAFWCNPISGHATLYWYQQILGQGPKLLIQFQNNGVVDDSQLPKDRFSAERLKGVDSTLKIQPAKLEDSAVYLCASSLATGELFFGEGSRLTVL.

The genes are TRBV3-1 (or the pseudogene TRBV3-2) and TRBJ2-1; TRBD2 is a possible D gene (5 bases). From germline, CDR1 is LGHDT and CDR2 YNNKEL (reference sequence). The CDR3 sequence is 15 residues long. Trimming stripped 2 bases from V and 4 bases from J, with 12 bases between. CDR3 amino acids: CASSQFRDLYNEQFF. CDR3 coding DNA: TGTGCCAGCAGCCAATTCCGGGATCTGTACAATGAGCAGTTCTTC.

The J gene is TRBJ2-3, the V gene TRBV5-4, with D perhaps matching TRBD1 (6 bases). CDR1 and CDR2 from the germline V gene are SGHNT and YYREEE (reference sequence). The CDR3 extends over 14 amino acids. Deletions cut 3 bases from V and 4 bases from J, with 12 bases between. The CDR3 sequence: CASSSAGGPDTQYF. The CDR3 DNA is TGTGCCAGCAGCTCTGCTGGGGGCCCAGATACGCAGTATTTT.

This clone was counted only a few times. V and J are TRBV6-6 and TRBJ1-1, with D tentatively TRBD1 (5 bases). Trimming stripped 7 bases from V and 4 bases from J, with 13 bases between. CDR3 length equals 13 residues. Per the germline V gene, CDR1 is MNHNY and CDR2 is SVGAGI (reference sequence). CDR3 sequence: CASTGGRTTEAFF. The CDR3 bases are TGTGCCAGCACGGGGGGTAGGACCACTGAAGCTTTCTTT.

The chain has TRBV21-1 and TRBJ1-2; the D segment call TRBD1 is taken from the table without a DNA check. TRBV21-1 is termed a pseudogene. This CDR3 comprises 15 residues. CDR3 loop: CASSVPGQILYGYTF. As DNA, the CDR3 is TGTGCCAGCAGCGTTCCGGGACAGATCCTGTATGGCTACACCTTC.

This chain links TRBV24-1 with TRBJ2-1, with a possible D match to TRBD2 (7 bases). Trimming cost V 5 bases and J 8 bases, with 15 bases left between them. The CDR3 spans 14 residues. CDR1 is KGHDR, CDR2 SFDVKD, per germline. CDR3 loop: CATSGRGGPDEQFF. The CDR3 bases are TGTGCCACCAGTGGGAGGGGGGGCCCCGATGAGCAGTTCTTC.

This clone was counted only a few times. The chain uses TRBV27 and TRBJ1-4, with 11 bases lining up with TRBD1. The CDR3 is made up of 17 amino acids. V shed 6 bases and J 5 bases; nucleotides not matched to a gene: 11. The germline V gene has CDR1 MNHEY and CDR2 SMNVEV (reference sequence). CDR3 sequence: CASRPGQGASLNEKLFF. In DNA, the CDR3 is TGTGCCAGCAGGCCCGGACAGGGGGCATCCCTCAATGAAAAACTGTTTTTT.

The V gene is TRBV5-6, the J gene TRBJ1-3; D may be TRBD1 (5 bases). V lost 1 base and J 0 bases, leaving 8 bases between the germline ends. The CDR3 length is 15 residues. The V gene's germline CDR1 is SGHDT and CDR2 YYEEEE. The CDR3 loop is CASSLLGGSGNTIYF. CDR3 nucleotides: TGTGCCAGCAGCTTGCTGGGGGGCTCTGGAAACACCATATATTTT. The full variable domain, its missing parts supplied by reference TRBV5-6 and TRBJ1-3, is DAGVTQSPTHLIKTRGQQVTLRCSPKSGHDTVSWYQQALGQGPQFIFQYYEEEERQRGNFPDRFSGHQFPNYSSELNVNALLLGDSALYLCASSLLGGSGNTIYFGEGSWLTVV.

The chain has TRBV7-9 and TRBJ2-4; tentatively, D is TRBD2 (6 bases). The CDR3 length is 13 residues. Germline V gene data show CDR1 as SEHNR and CDR2 as FQNEAQ (reference sequence). Trimming took off 4 bases at V and 6 bases at J, with 10 bases between the two ends. CDR3 nucleotides: TGTGCCAGCAGCTCTATTAGCGGAAACATTCAGTACTTC. Translated: CASSSISGNIQYF.

The chain carries TRBV19 and TRBJ1-1; D is undetermined. The germline V and J ends were trimmed by 7 bases and 0 bases, with 6 bases remaining between them. CDR3 size: 12 residues. In germline, CDR1 is LNHDA, CDR2 SQIVND (reference sequence). CDR3 nucleotide sequence: TGTGCCAGTATGGCAGTGAACACTGAAGCTTTCTTT. Its protein is CASMAVNTEAFF.

The chain couples TRBV5-6 to TRBJ2-7, with D possibly matching TRBD1 (6 bases). Germline V CDR1 and CDR2: SGHDT, YYEEEE. Deletions cut 4 bases from V and 2 bases from J, with 13 bases between. The CDR3 consists of 14 residues. Written as DNA, the CDR3 is TGTGCCAGCAGCGCCGGGACATTTGCCTACGAGCAGTACTTC. Residues: CASSAGTFAYEQYF.

The chain is built from TRBV7-2 and TRBJ2-7, with D perhaps TRBD1 or TRBD2 (6 bases each). Germline-derived CDR1 and CDR2 are SGHTA and FQGNSA. V was clipped by 4 bases and J by 9 bases, with 19 bases between them. The CDR3 is 14 residues long. The DNA for the CDR3 is TGTGCCAGCAGCTCCTTACCCGGGGGCCTCCTGCAGTACTTC. Its protein is CASSSLPGGLLQYF.

Worth noting for this clone: The sample contains more than one DNA sequence encoding this CDR3. V usage is TRBV7-2 and J usage is TRBJ2-7; D possibly corresponds to TRBD1 (5 bases). Between the trimmed V and J ends, which lost 2 bases and 0 bases, there was a span of 8 bases. From germline, CDR1 is SGHTA and CDR2 FQGNSA. This CDR3 spans 14 amino acids. In DNA form, the CDR3 reads TGTGCCAGCAGCTTACAGGGAAGCTCCTACGAGCAGTACTTC. Protein sequence: CASSLQGSSYEQYF.

The rearrangement uses TRBV2 and TRBJ2-5; no clear D. CDR3 length: 14 residues. The germline V gene has CDR1 SNHLY and CDR2 FYNNEI. V gave up 3 bases and J gave up 2 bases, with 10 bases separating them. The DNA for the CDR3 is TGTGCCAGCAGTGAGGTCCGGGTTCAAGAGACCCAGTACTTC. Translation: CASSEVRVQETQYF.

The chain uses TRBV11-2 and TRBJ2-5, with 9 bases lining up with TRBD1. The CDR3 extends over 15 amino acids. V shed 7 bases, J shed 2 bases, and the junction held 8 bases outside the gene matches. Germline lookup yields CDR1 SGHAT and CDR2 FQNNGV. The CDR3 sequence is CASNANGQGQETQYF. The CDR3 DNA reads as TGTGCCAGCAACGCAAACGGACAGGGGCAAGAGACCCAGTACTTC. Full variable domain (missing parts from reference TRBV11-2 and TRBJ2-5): EAGVAQSPRYKIIEKRQSVAFWCNPISGHATLYWYQQILGQGPKLLIQFQNNGVVDDSQLPKDRFSAERLKGVDSTLKIQPAKLEDSAVYLCASNANGQGQETQYFGPGTRLLVL.